These T cell receptor beta chains were read from a single sample in a study of blood T cell repertoires in COVID-19. Only in-frame clones appear in the TCRdb table, and some are missing; sequencing was by immunoSEQ multiplex PCR. Seen here are 270,000 or so clones, 84% observed once, and the top ten hold almost 1.5%. Sequencing used peripheral blood. These receptors all stem from a human donor with COVID-19, enrolled during active disease. The donor label of this sample is uncertain. Both conserved end residues are part of each CDR3. A D gene is named only where the DNA matches it firmly. Expanded clones are given a class, and other clones once, few, many or no size at all.

v_gene	abundance	j_gene	d_gene	CDR3nt	CDR3aa
TRBV10-3	NA	TRBJ2-1	TRBD2	TGTGCCATCAGTGAGTCGGGACTAGCGGGACTCAATGAGCAGTTCTTC	CAISESGLAGLNEQFF
TRBV6-6	NA	TRBJ1-1	NA	TGTGCCAGCAGTTCCATCGGTGAAGCTTTCTTT	CASSSIGEAFF
TRBV10-3	few	TRBJ2-2	TRBD2	TGTGCCATCAGGGCCTCCCTACCTAGCGGAGGGGAGCTGTTTTTT	CAIRASLPSGGELFF
TRBV24-1	NA	TRBJ1-1	NA	TGTGCCACCAGTGACGGTTACACTGAAGCTTTCTTT	CATSDGYTEAFF
TRBV7-6	once	TRBJ2-3	NA	TGTGCCAGCAGCTTAGTGGTGGGAGGAACAGATACGCAGTATTTT	CASSLVVGGTDTQYF
TRBV18	few	TRBJ1-4	TRBD1	TGTGCCAGCTCGCCACAGGGGGTGACTAATGAAAAACTGTTTTTT	CASSPQGVTNEKLFF
TRBV6-5	NA	TRBJ2-7	NA	TGTGCCAGCAGACCCGGATCGGGCGAGCAGTACTTC	CASRPGSGEQYF
TRBV28	NA	TRBJ1-2	NA	TGTGCCAGCAGTTCCCCCACCAGGGCGGGCTACACCTTC	CASSSPTRAGYTF
TRBV5-6	NA	TRBJ1-3	NA	TGTGCCAGCAGCCTCTTGGGGGCTAGAAACACCATATATTTT	CASSLLGARNTIYF
TRBV9	once	TRBJ2-7	NA	TGTGCCAGCAGCCCAGGGGGGAACCCCTACGAGCAGTACTTC	CASSPGGNPYEQYF
TRBV4-3	NA	TRBJ1-2	NA	TGCGCCAGCAGCCAAGACTTCAGGGATAATGGCTACACCTTC	CASSQDFRDNGYTF
TRBV5-1	NA	TRBJ2-1	NA	TGCGCCAGCAGCTTGGTGACACAGCCTTGGGACAATGAGCAGTTCTTC	CASSLVTQPWDNEQFF
TRBV5-1	NA	TRBJ2-3	TRBD2	TGCGCCAGCAGCTTGAGGTTGAGCGGGAGTACAGATACGCAGTATTTT	CASSLRLSGSTDTQYF
TRBV5-1	NA	TRBJ1-1	NA	TGCGCCAGCAGCTTGGGGACTGCGAACACTGAAGCTTTCTTT	CASSLGTANTEAFF
TRBV7-7	NA	TRBJ2-1	TRBD1	TGTGCTAGCAGCTTACGCCTACCGGGACAGGGGGCCAATGAGCAGTTCTTC	CASSLRLPGQGANEQFF
TRBV7-2	NA	TRBJ1-4	NA	TGTGCCAGCAGCTTAGCGCGGGGGCCTAATGAAAAACTGTTTTTT	CASSLARGPNEKLFF
TRBV7-3	many	TRBJ2-3	NA	TGTGCCAGCAGTGAATTAGCGTACAGCACAGATACGCAGTATTTT	CASSELAYSTDTQYF
TRBV28	NA	TRBJ1-1	NA	TGTGCCAGCAGCCTCAGCGGGGGGAGTGTTGAAGCTTTCTTT	CASSLSGGSVEAFF